The subject of this entry is one T cell receptor (beta chain). Its antigen is unidentified. This record comes from a study of OX40 agonist ivuxolimab in advanced cancers. At the level of the study: Three patients had partial responses: one hepatocellular carcinoma, two cutaneous melanoma. Study conclusions and caveats: On average, CD8+ T cells showed a greater number of expanded clones than CD4+.

Germline V gives CDR1 ENHRY, CDR2 SYGVKD. Trimming pared 0 bases from V and 5 bases from J, leaving 3 bases between. The CDR3 loop spans 12 amino acids. Clones were read by immunoSEQ multiplex PCR, and TCRdb kept only the in-frame ones, dropping some. The data hold tens of thousands of clones, with around nine tenths observed a single time. This specimen was CD4+ or CD8+ T cells sorted from blood, taken in a trial of the OX40 agonist ivuxolimab. The chain employs TRBV10-3 and TRBJ2-3, with D unresolved. The receptor was derived from an adult with an advanced solid tumor such as melanoma, head and neck, liver or kidney cancer. The CDR3 DNA reads TGTGCCATCAGTGAGTCGGTAGATACGCAGTATTTT. This translates into CAISESVDTQYF.